Presented here are 26 T cell receptor beta chains from one specimen sequenced in a study of blood T cell repertoires in COVID-19. Sequenced by immunoSEQ multiplex PCR; TCRdb stores in-frame clones only, minus some. The table lists a few hundred thousand clones, 75% to 90% of them singletons. Sequencing input: peripheral blood. Receptor source: a woman aged 60-75 years with acute or convalescent COVID-19.

The chain has TRBV2 and TRBJ1-6; D gene ambiguous. The CDR3 is 12 amino acids. V dropped 10 bases and J dropped 7 bases, with 11 bases sitting between them. Per the germline V gene, CDR1 is SNHLY and CDR2 is FYNNEI. The CDR3 DNA follows: TGTGCCACCTCACCGAGCAATTCACCCCTCCACTTT. Protein: CATSPSNSPLHF.

The CDR3 DNA reads TGTGCCAGCACATCACCTCTAGCTGGCTACACCTTC. Translation gives CASTSPLAGYTF. The chain joins TRBV6-6 to TRBJ1-2; D remains ambiguous. Germline CDR1 is MNHNY and CDR2 is SVGAGI (reference sequence). The CDR3 contains 12 residues. V gave up 7 bases and J gave up 7 bases, with 13 bases separating them.

The CDR3 region is CATSSRQGKDTQYF. The CDR3 DNA follows: TGTGCCACCAGCAGCCGCCAGGGAAAGGATACGCAGTATTTT. J is TRBJ2-3 and V is TRBV15, with a possible D match to TRBD1 (5 bases). The germline V and J ends were trimmed by 3 bases and 6 bases, with 13 bases remaining between them. Germline V gene data show CDR1 as LNHNV and CDR2 as YYDKDF (reference sequence). The CDR3 covers 14 residues.

The rearrangement uses TRBV10-3 and TRBJ1-1, with unresolved D. The V gene's germline CDR1 is ENHRY and CDR2 SYGVKD. The V gene lost 6 bases and the J gene lost 4 bases, with 12 bases spanning the gap. The CDR3 has 13 amino acids. As DNA, the CDR3 is TGTGCCATCAGCCTGGAACAGCTCACTGAAGCTTTCTTT. This encodes CAISLEQLTEAFF.

V gene TRBV6-4 combines with J gene TRBJ2-7; TRBD1 agrees at 8 bases. Unmatched junction bases numbered 15, after V lost 2 bases and J lost 0 bases. This CDR3 contains 19 residues. Looked up from germline, CDR1 is MRHNA and CDR2 is SNTAGT. In DNA form, the CDR3 reads TGTGCCAGCAGTGACCCGTACAGGGGGTCCCACCGCGACTCCTACGAGCAGTACTTC. Its translation: CASSDPYRGSHRDSYEQYF.

The chain combines TRBV27 with TRBJ2-3; 11 positions agree with TRBD2. The CDR3 is 17 amino acids. Trimming at V came to 3 bases and at J to 3 bases, leaving 8 bases not matched to a gene. The germline V gene encodes CDR1 MNHEY and CDR2 SMNVEV (reference sequence). The CDR3 spells CASSFLLSGGATDTQYF. The DNA of the CDR3 is TGTGCCAGCAGTTTCCTCCTTAGCGGGGGGGCTACAGATACGCAGTATTTT.

The chain employs TRBV7-3 and TRBJ2-7; 7 bases align to TRBD2. The CDR3 runs to 14 residues. V lost 5 bases to trimming and J lost 6 bases; unmatched junction nucleotides: 10. Germline lookup yields CDR1 SGHTA and CDR2 FQGTGA. The CDR3 loop is CASSPTGGSGEQYF. The CDR3 DNA reads as TGTGCCAGCAGCCCGACGGGGGGAAGTGGCGAGCAGTACTTC. The full variable domain, completed using reference TRBV7-3 and TRBJ2-7, is GAGVSQTPSNKVTEKGKYVELRCDPISGHTALYWYRQSLGQGPEFLIYFQGTGAADDSGLPNDRFFAVRPEGSVSTLKIQRTERGDSAVYLCASSPTGGSGEQYFGPGTRLTVT.

This sequence joins TRBV28 and TRBJ2-7; 7 bases fit TRBD1. CDR1 is MDHEN and CDR2 is SYDVKM in the germline V gene. Trimming cost V 2 bases and J 7 bases; bases outside gene matches: 8. The CDR3 covers 14 residues. The CDR3 loop reads CASSLPGTEREQYF. CDR3 sequence (DNA): TGTGCCAGCAGTTTACCTGGGACAGAAAGAGAGCAGTACTTC. The entire variable domain, with the rest obtained from reference TRBV28 and TRBJ2-7, is as follows: DVKVTQSSRYLVKRTGEKVFLECVQDMDHENMFWYRQDPGLGLRLIYFSYDVKMKEKGDIPEGYSVSREKKERFSLILESASTNQTSMYLCASSLPGTEREQYFGPGTRLTVT.

The CDR3 DNA is TGTGCCAGCAGCTTGGGGAGGACAGGTCATTCACCCCTCCACTTT. Encoded protein: CASSLGRTGHSPLHF. The rearrangement links TRBV5-8 to TRBJ1-6; 7 bases match TRBD1. Germline V gene sequence: CDR1 SGHTS, CDR2 YDEGEE. Losses at the gene ends were 0 bases for V and 8 bases for J; bases not matched to a gene: 5. The length of the CDR3 is 15 residues.

The rearrangement links TRBV3-1 (or the pseudogene TRBV3-2) to TRBJ2-2; tentatively, D is TRBD1 (5 bases). This CDR3 contains 17 residues. From germline, CDR1 is LGHDT and CDR2 YNNKEL (reference sequence). V was trimmed by 4 bases and J by 1 base, leaving 16 bases between them. CDR3: CASSPGQPIKNTGELFF. DNA for the CDR3: TGTGCCAGCAGCCCCGGACAACCTATCAAGAACACCGGGGAGCTGTTTTTT.

The CDR3 loop reads CASSKGPLQPQHF. CDR3 coding DNA: TGTGCCAGTAGCAAGGGGCCTCTTCAGCCCCAGCATTTT. This rearrangement joins TRBV19 to TRBJ1-5, with TRBD1 as a possible D gene (5 bases). CDR3 length equals 13 residues. Germline V lookup: CDR1 LNHDA, CDR2 SQIVND (reference sequence). V dropped 6 bases and J dropped 6 bases, with 12 bases sitting between them.

This chain uses TRBV6-1 with TRBJ1-4, with TRBD1 as a possible D gene (6 bases). The CDR3 length is 15 residues. Germline CDR1 and CDR2: MNHNS and SASEGT. V dropped 2 bases and J dropped 7 bases, with 14 bases sitting between them. As DNA, the CDR3 is TGTGCCAGCAGTGAATCCTCGGGAGGGGGTGAAAAACTGTTTTTT. Its protein product is CASSESSGGGEKLFF.

The J gene is TRBJ1-2, the V gene TRBV4-1, with a weak D call TRBD1 (6 bases). Germline CDR1 reads MGHRA; CDR2 reads YSYEKL. The CDR3 is 15 residues long. Trimming left V 1 base short and J 3 bases short, with 12 bases between. The CDR3 DNA follows: TGCGCCAGCAGCCAAGGCACAGGGTGGGACTATGGCTACACCTTC. Translation gives CASSQGTGWDYGYTF.

The CDR3 protein is CASSLKEGTEQYF. CDR3 DNA sequence: TGTGCCAGCAGCTTAAAGGAGGGAACCGAGCAGTACTTC. V gene TRBV7-3 combines with J gene TRBJ2-7; weak D call: TRBD2 (6 bases). V dropped 1 base and J dropped 6 bases, with 10 bases sitting between them. The CDR3 spans 13 residues. Germline CDR1 SGHTA, CDR2 FQGTGA.

The chain links TRBV19 to TRBJ2-1; 11 bases are a match to TRBD2. Looked up from germline, CDR1 is LNHDA and CDR2 is SQIVND (reference sequence). The V and J ends lost 4 bases and 9 bases, in that order; junction bases with no gene match: 8. This CDR3 spans 15 amino acids. The CDR3 region is CASSRLLAGDREQFF. The CDR3 nucleotides read TGTGCCAGTAGTAGGCTACTAGCGGGAGATCGTGAGCAGTTCTTC. The whole variable domain, remainder taken from reference TRBV19 and TRBJ2-1, is DGGITQSPKYLFRKEGQNVTLSCEQNLNHDAMYWYRQDPGQGLRLIYYSQIVNDFQKGDIAEGYSVSREKKESFPLTVTSAQKNPTAFYLCASSRLLAGDREQFFGPGTRLTVL.

This clone was detected only once. V gene TRBV7-9 combines with J gene TRBJ2-7, with D uncertain. This CDR3 region has 15 residues. V lost 1 base to trimming and J lost 11 bases, with 21 bases between them. The V gene's germline CDR1 is SEHNR and CDR2 FQNEAQ (reference sequence). The CDR3 loop is CASSLGRSWWAGKYF. The DNA of the CDR3 is TGTGCCAGCAGCTTAGGAAGATCTTGGTGGGCAGGAAAGTACTTC.

The chain links TRBV4-1 to TRBJ2-1, with 8 bases aligning to TRBD2. The germline CDR1 and CDR2 sequences are MGHRA and YSYEKL. V shed 1 base, J shed 7 bases, and the junction held 6 bases outside the gene matches. There are 15 residues in the CDR3. CDR3 bases: TGCGCCAGCAGCCAAGTCTCACTAGCGGTTAATGAGCAGTTCTTC. Translation gives CASSQVSLAVNEQFF.

This rearrangement joins TRBV6-5 to TRBJ2-4, with no clear D. The CDR3 has 15 amino acids. The V gene's germline CDR1 is MNHEY and CDR2 SVGAGI. V was clipped by 5 bases and J by 0 bases, with 11 bases between them. The CDR3 is CASSKSSIAKNIQYF. The DNA for the CDR3 is TGTGCCAGCAGTAAATCGTCTATAGCCAAAAACATTCAGTACTTC.

This clone came up once. J is TRBJ1-5 and V is TRBV27; 7 positions agree with TRBD1. Trimming cost V 6 bases and J 0 bases; bases outside gene matches: 5. The CDR3 spans 15 residues. Germline lookup yields CDR1 MNHEY and CDR2 SMNVEV (reference sequence). CDR3 DNA: TGTGCCAGCAGCAATACAGGGGTTAGCAATCAGCCCCAGCATTTT. It yields the protein CASSNTGVSNQPQHF.

This chain links TRBV28 with TRBJ2-7; tentatively, D is TRBD2 (5 bases). The CDR3 length is 14 residues. Germline CDR1 reads MDHEN; CDR2 reads SYDVKM. Trimming left V 7 bases short and J 4 bases short, with 17 bases between. The CDR3 sequence is CASIPRGLSYEQYF. CDR3 coding DNA: TGTGCCAGCATCCCACGGGGTTTGAGTTACGAGCAGTACTTC.

The chain recombines TRBV19 with TRBJ1-1; 9 bases map to TRBD1. The J segment lost 5 bases and the V segment lost 5 bases, leaving 9 bases of the junction unmatched. Looked up from germline, CDR1 is LNHDA and CDR2 is SQIVND (reference sequence). This CDR3 has 15 residues. The CDR3, as DNA: TGTGCCAGTAGTCCAACCGGGACAGGGATAACTGAAGCTTTCTTT. Protein sequence: CASSPTGTGITEAFF.

The rearrangement uses TRBV10-3 and TRBJ1-5; TRBD1 might be the D (6 bases). Germline V gene sequence: CDR1 ENHRY, CDR2 SYGVKD. Trimming cost V 0 bases and J 2 bases, with 8 bases left between them. The CDR3 totals 15 residues. The CDR3 is CAISESAGGNQPQHF. The DNA of the CDR3 is TGTGCCATCAGTGAGTCCGCAGGGGGCAATCAGCCCCAGCATTTT.

The gene calls are TRBV7-8 and TRBJ1-1; no clear D gene. The germline gives CDR1 SGHVS, CDR2 FQNEAQ. The V end was cut by 4 bases, the J end by 3 bases, with 9 bases between. The CDR3 sequence is 13 residues long. CDR3 amino acids: CASSSRVDTEAFF. CDR3 coding DNA: TGTGCCAGCAGCTCTCGAGTGGACACTGAAGCTTTCTTT.

This clone was found a few times. This chain joins TRBV24-1 and TRBJ1-2; D remains ambiguous. The V end lost 5 bases, the J end lost 6 bases, and 6 bases lay between the germline ends. Germline CDR1 and CDR2: KGHDR and SFDVKD. The CDR3 totals 11 residues. CDR3 nucleotide sequence: TGTGCCACCAGTGGAGCCGATGGCTACACCTTC. It encodes CATSGADGYTF.

The genes are TRBV6-2 or TRBV6-3 and TRBJ2-2, with TRBD1 as a possible D gene (5 bases). The germline V and J ends were trimmed by 5 bases and 7 bases, with 14 bases remaining between them. CDR3 length: 14 residues. The germline V gene encodes CDR1 MNHEY and CDR2 SVGEGT. The CDR3 sequence is CASSRDRINGELFF. The CDR3 DNA is TGTGCCAGCAGTAGAGACAGAATCAACGGGGAGCTGTTTTTT.

The rearrangement uses TRBV29-1 and TRBJ2-5; weak D call: TRBD2 (6 bases). From germline, CDR1 is SQVTM and CDR2 ANQGSEA. With 2 bases removed from V and 5 bases from J, the gap between germline ends came to 9 bases. This CDR3 is 12 amino acids long. The CDR3 DNA reads as TGCAGCGTTGAATTTAGCGGTGAGACCCAGTACTTC. Translated: CSVEFSGETQYF.